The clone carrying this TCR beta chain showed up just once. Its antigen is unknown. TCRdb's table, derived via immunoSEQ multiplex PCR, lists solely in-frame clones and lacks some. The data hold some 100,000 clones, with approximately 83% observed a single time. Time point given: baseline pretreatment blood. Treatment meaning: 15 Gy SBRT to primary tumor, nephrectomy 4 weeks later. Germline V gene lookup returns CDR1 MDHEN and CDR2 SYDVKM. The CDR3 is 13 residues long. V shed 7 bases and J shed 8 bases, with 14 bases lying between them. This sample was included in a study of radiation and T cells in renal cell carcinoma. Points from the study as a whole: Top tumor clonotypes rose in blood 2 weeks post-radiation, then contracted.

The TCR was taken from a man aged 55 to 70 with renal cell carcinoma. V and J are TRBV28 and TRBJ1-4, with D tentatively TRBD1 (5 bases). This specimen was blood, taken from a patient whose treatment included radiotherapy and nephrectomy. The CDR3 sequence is CASKSGTREKLFF. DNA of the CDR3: TGTGCCAGCAAGAGCGGGACGCGGGAAAAACTGTTTTTT. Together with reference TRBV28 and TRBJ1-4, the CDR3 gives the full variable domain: DVKVTQSSRYLVKRTGEKVFLECVQDMDHENMFWYRQDPGLGLRLIYFSYDVKMKEKGDIPEGYSVSREKKERFSLILESASTNQTSMYLCASKSGTREKLFFGSGTQLSVL.